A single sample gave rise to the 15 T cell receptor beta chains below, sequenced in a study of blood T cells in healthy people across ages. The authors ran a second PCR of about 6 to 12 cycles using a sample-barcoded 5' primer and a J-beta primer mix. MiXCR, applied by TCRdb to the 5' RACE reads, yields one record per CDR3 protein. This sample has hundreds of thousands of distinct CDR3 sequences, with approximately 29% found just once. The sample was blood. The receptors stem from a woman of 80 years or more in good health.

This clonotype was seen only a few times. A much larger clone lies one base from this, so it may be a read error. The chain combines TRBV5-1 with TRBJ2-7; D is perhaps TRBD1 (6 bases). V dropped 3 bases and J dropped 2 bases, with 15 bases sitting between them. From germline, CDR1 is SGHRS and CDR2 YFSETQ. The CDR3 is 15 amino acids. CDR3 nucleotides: TGCGCCAGCAGCTGGGGAACAGGGTTCACCTACGAGCAGTACTTC. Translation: CASSWGTGFTYEQYF.

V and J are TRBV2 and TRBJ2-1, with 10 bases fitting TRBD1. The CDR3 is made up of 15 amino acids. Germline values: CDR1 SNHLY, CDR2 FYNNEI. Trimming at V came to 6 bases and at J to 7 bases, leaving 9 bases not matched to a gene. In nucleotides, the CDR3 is TGTGCCAGCAGAGCCCGGGACAGGGGTGGTAATGAGCAGTTCTTC. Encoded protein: CASRARDRGGNEQFF.

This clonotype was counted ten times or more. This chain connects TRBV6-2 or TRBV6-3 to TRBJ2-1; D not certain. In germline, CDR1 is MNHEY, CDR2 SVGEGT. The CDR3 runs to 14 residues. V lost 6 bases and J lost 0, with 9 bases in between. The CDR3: CASRGLDSYNEQFF. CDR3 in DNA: TGTGCCAGCAGGGGTCTAGACTCCTACAATGAGCAGTTCTTC.

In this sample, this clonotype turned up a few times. The DNA for the CDR3 is TGTGCCAGCAGTTTCGGGTCCCATGGACCCAACACCGGGGAGCTGTTTTTT. Translated, it gives CASSFGSHGPNTGELFF. The chain combines TRBV6-5 with TRBJ2-2; D uncertain. The germline gives CDR1 MNHEY, CDR2 SVGAGI. CDR3 length: 17 residues. V dropped 4 bases and J dropped 2 bases, with 17 bases sitting between them.

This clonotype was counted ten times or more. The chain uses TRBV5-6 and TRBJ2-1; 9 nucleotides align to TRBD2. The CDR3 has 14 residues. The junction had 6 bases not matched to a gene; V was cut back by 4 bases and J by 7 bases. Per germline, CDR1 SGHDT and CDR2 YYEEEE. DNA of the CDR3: TGTGCCAGCAGCGAGCGGGGGGCCAGGAATGAGCAGTTCTTC. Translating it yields CASSERGARNEQFF.

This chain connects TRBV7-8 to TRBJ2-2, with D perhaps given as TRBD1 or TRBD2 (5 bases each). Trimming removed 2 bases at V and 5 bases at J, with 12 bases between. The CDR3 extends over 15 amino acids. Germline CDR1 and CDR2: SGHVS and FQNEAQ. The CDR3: CASSLWGRRTGELFF. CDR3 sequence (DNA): TGTGCCAGCAGCTTATGGGGACGGCGGACCGGGGAGCTGTTTTTT.

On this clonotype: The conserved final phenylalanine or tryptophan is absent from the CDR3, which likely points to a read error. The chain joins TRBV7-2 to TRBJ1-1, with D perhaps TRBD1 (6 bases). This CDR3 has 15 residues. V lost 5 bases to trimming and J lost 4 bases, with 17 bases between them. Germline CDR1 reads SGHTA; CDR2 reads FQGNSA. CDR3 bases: TGTGCCAGCAGCCAACACGGGACACTGGGCACTGAAGCTTTCTTG. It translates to CASSQHGTLGTEAFL.

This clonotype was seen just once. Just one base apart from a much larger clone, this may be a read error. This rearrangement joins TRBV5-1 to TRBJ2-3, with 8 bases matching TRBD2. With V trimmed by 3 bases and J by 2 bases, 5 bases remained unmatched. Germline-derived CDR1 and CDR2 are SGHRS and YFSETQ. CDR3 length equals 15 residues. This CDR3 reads CASSYSGAITDTQYF. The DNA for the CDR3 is TGCGCCAGCAGCTATAGCGGGGCTATCACAGATACGCAGTATTTT. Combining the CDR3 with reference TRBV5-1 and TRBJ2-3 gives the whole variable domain KAGVTQTPRYLIKTRGQQVTLSCSPISGHRSVSWYQQTPGQGLQFLFEYFSETQRNKGNFPGRFSGRQFSNSRSEMNVSTLELGDSALYLCASSYSGAITDTQYFGPGTRLTVL.

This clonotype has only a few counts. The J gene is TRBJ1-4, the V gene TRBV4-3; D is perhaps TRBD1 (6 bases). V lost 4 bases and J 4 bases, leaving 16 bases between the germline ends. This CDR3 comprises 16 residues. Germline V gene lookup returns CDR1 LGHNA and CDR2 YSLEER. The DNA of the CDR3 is TGCGCCAGCAGCCGAAGTACAGGGTTTGGTAATGAAAAACTGTTTTTT. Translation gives CASSRSTGFGNEKLFF.

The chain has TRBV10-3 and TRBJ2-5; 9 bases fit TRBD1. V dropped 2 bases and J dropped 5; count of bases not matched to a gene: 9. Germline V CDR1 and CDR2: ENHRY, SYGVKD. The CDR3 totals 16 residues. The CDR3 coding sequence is TGTGCCATCAGTGAGGGCGGACAGGGGAATTGGGAGACCCAGTACTTC. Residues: CAISEGGQGNWETQYF.

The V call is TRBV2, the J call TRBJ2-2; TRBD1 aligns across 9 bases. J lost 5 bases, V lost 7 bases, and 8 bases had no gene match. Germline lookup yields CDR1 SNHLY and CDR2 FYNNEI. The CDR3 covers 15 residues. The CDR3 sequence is CASKVDRGWTGELFF. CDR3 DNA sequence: TGTGCCAGCAAGGTTGACAGGGGGTGGACCGGGGAGCTGTTTTTT. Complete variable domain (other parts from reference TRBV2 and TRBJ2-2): EPEVTQTPSHQVTQMGQEVILRCVPISNHLYFYWYRQILGQKVEFLVSFYNNEISEKSEIFDDQFSVERPDGSNFTLKIRSTKLEDSAMYFCASKVDRGWTGELFFGEGSRLTVL.

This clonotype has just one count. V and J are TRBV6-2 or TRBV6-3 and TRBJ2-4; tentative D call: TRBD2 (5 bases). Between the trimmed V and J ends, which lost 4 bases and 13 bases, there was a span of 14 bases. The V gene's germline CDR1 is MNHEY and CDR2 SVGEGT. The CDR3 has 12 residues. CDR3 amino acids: CASSWAFGEQYF. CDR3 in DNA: TGTGCCAGCAGTTGGGCCTTCGGGGAGCAGTACTTC.

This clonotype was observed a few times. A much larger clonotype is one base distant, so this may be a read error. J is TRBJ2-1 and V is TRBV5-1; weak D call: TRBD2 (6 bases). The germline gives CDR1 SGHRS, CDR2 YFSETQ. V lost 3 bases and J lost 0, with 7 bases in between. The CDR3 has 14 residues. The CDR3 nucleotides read TGCGCCAGCAGCTGGGGACTCTCCTACAATGAGCAGTTCTTC. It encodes CASSWGLSYNEQFF.

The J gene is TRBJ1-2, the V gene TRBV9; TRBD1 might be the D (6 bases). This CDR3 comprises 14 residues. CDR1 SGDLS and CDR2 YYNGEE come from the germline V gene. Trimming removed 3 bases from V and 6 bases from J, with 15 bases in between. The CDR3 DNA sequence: TGTGCCAGCAGCGGAGATCCAGGGGTAAATGGCTACACCTTC. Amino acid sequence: CASSGDPGVNGYTF.

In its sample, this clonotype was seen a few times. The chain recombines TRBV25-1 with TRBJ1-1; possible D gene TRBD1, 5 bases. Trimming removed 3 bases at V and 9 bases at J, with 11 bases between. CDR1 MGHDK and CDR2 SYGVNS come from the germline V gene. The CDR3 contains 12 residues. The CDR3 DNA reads TGTGCCAGCAGTGACATTGGGGCGCAAGCTTTCTTT. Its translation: CASSDIGAQAFF.